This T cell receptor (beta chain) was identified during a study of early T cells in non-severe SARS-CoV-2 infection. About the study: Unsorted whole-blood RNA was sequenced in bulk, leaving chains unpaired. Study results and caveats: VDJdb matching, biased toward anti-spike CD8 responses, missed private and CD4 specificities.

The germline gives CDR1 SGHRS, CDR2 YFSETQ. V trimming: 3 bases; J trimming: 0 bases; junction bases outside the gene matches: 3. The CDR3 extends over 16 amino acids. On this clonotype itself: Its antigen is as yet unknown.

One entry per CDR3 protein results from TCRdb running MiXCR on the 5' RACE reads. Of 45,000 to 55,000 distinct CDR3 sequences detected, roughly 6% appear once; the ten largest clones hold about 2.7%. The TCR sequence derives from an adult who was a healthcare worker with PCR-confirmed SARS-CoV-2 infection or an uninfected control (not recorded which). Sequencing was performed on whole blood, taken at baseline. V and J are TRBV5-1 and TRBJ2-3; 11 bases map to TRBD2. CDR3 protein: CASSSLAGASTDTQYF. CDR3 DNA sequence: TGCGCCAGCAGCTCACTAGCGGGGGCAAGCACAGATACGCAGTATTTT.